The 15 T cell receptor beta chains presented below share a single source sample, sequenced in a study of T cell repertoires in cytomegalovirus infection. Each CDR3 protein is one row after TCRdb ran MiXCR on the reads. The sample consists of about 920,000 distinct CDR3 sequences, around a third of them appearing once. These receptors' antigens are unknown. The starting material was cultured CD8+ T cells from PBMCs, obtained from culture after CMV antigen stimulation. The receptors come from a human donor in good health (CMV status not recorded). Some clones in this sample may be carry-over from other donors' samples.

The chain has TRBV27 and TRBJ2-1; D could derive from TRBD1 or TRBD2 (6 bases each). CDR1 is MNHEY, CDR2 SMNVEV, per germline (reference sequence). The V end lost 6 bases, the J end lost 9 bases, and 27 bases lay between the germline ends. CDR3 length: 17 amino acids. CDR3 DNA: TGTGCCAGCAGCTTTAGGCCGGGGGACATACAACGGGGTGAGCAGTTCTTC. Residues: CASSFRPGDIQRGEQFF.

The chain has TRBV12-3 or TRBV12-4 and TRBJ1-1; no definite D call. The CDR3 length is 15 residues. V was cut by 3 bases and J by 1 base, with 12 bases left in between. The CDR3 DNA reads TGTGCCAGCAGTTTTAGTATGGGCCGGAACACTGAAGCTTTCTTT. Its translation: CASSFSMGRNTEAFF.

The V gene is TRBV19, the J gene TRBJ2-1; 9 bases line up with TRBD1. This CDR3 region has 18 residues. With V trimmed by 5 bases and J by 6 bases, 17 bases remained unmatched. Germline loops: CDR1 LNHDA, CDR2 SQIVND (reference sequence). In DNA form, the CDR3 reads TGTGCCAGTAGTGCCGGGACAGGGTCAATGGCGGTTCTCAATGAGCAGTTCTTC. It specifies CASSAGTGSMAVLNEQFF. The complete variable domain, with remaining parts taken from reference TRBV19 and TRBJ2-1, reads DGGITQSPKYLFRKEGQNVTLSCEQNLNHDAMYWYRQDPGQGLRLIYYSQIVNDFQKGDIAEGYSVSREKKESFPLTVTSAQKNPTAFYLCASSAGTGSMAVLNEQFFGPGTRLTVL.

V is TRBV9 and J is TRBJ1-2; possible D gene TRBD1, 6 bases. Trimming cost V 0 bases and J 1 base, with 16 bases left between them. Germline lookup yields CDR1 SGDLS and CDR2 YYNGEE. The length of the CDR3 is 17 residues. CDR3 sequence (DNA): TGTGCCAGCAGCGTAGGAGTCCCGACAGGCTATAACTATGGCTACACCTTC. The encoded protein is CASSVGVPTGYNYGYTF.

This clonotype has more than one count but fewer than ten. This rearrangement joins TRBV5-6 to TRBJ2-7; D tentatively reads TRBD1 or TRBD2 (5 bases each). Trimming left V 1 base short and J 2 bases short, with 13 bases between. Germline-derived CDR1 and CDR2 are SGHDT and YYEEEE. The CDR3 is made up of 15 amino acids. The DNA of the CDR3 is TGTGCCAGCAGCTTGCTGAGGGGCGATACCTACGAGCAGTACTTC. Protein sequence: CASSLLRGDTYEQYF.

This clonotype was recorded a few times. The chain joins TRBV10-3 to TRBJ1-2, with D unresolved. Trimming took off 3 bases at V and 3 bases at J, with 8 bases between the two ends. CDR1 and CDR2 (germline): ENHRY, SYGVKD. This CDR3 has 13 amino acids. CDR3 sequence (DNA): TGTGCCATCAGTGAAGCAGACTACTATGGCTACACCTTC. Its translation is CAISEADYYGYTF.

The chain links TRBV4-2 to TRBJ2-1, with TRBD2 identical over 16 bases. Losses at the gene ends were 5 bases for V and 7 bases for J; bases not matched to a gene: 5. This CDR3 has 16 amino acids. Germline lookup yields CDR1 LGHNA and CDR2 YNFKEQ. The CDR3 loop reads CASSGTSGGARNEQFF. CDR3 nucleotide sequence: TGTGCCAGCAGCGGGACTAGCGGGGGGGCAAGGAATGAGCAGTTCTTC.

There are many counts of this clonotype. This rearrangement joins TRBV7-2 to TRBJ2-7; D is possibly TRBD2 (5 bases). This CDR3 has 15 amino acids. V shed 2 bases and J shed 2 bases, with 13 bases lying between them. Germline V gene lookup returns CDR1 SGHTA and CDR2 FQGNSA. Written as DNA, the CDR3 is TGTGCCAGCAGCTTAATACAAGGACTTCCCTACGAGCAGTACTTC. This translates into CASSLIQGLPYEQYF.

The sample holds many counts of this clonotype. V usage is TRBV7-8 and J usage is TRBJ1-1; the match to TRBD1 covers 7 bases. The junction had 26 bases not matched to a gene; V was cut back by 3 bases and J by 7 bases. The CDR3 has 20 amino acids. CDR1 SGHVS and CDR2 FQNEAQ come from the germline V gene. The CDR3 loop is CASSFYSPYTDRVEDIEAFF. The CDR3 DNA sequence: TGTGCCAGCAGCTTTTATTCCCCCTATACCGACAGGGTCGAGGACATTGAAGCTTTCTTT.

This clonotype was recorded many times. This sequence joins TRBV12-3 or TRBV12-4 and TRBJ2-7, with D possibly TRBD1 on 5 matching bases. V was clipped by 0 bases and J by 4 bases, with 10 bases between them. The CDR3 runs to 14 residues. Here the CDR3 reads CASSLAGAAYEQYF. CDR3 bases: TGTGCCAGCAGTTTAGCAGGGGCAGCGTACGAGCAGTACTTC.

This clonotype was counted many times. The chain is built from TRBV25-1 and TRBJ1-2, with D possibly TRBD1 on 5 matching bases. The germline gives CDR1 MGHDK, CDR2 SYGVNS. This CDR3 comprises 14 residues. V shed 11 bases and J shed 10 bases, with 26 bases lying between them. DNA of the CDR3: TGTGCCTCATATACAGGTTCTTTTCCCTACAACTACACCTTC. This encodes CASYTGSFPYNYTF.

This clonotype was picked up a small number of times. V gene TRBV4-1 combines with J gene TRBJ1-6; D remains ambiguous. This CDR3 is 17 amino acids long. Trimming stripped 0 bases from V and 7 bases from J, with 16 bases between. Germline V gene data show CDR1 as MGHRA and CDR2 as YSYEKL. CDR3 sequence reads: CASSQELRPLQNSPLHF. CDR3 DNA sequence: TGCGCCAGCAGCCAAGAACTTCGGCCCCTTCAAAATTCACCCCTCCACTTT.

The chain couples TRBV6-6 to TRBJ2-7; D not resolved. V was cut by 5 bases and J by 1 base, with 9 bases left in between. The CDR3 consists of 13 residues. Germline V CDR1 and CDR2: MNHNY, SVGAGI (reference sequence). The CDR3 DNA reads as TGTGCCAGCAGTCCCAGCGATTCCTACGAGCAGTACTTC. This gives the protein CASSPSDSYEQYF.

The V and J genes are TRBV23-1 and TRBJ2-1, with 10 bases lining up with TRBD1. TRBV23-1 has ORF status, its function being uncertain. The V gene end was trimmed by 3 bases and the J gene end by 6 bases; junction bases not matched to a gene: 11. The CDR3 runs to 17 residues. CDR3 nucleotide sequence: TGCGCCAGCAGTCATGGCGACAGGGGGCGTGGAGGCAATGAGCAGTTCTTC. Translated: CASSHGDRGRGGNEQFF.

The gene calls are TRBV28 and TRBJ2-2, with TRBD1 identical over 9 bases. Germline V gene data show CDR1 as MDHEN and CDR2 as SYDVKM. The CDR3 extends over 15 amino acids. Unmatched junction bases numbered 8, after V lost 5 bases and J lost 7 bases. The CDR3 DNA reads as TGTGCCAGCAGTCCTCGGACAGGGGATCACGGGGAGCTGTTTTTT. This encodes CASSPRTGDHGELFF.